The rows below give T cell receptor beta chains drawn from one sample of a study of blood T cell repertoires in COVID-19. Some clones are missing from TCRdb's copy, which holds only in-frame ones; the method was immunoSEQ multiplex PCR. The sample has about 250,000 clones, around 86% seen once. The source material was peripheral blood. These receptors came from a woman aged 80 or over with COVID-19, enrolled during active disease. CDR3s include the opening cysteine and the closing phenylalanine or tryptophan. A D gene is named only where the DNA matches it firmly. Clone size, where shown, is once, few, many, or a class for clones that have expanded.

abundance: NA; len: 15; v_gene: TRBV4-2; d_gene: TRBD1; j_gene: TRBJ1-1; CDR3nt: TGTGCCAGCAGCCAAGCAAACAGGGGGCACACTGAAGCTTTCTTT; CDR3aa: CASSQANRGHTEAFF
abundance: few; len: 13; v_gene: TRBV9; d_gene: NA; j_gene: TRBJ2-1; CDR3nt: TGTGCCAGCAGCGTGGACTTACACAATGAGCAGTTCTTC; CDR3aa: CASSVDLHNEQFF
abundance: NA; len: 14; v_gene: TRBV5-1; d_gene: NA; j_gene: TRBJ2-4; CDR3nt: TGCGCCAGCAGACTGGGCAGGGAAAAAAACATTCAGTACTTC; CDR3aa: CASRLGREKNIQYF
abundance: few; len: 14; v_gene: TRBV5-4; d_gene: NA; j_gene: TRBJ1-2; CDR3nt: TGTGCCAGCAGCTTGGTAGGCGGGGAAGGAGGCTACACCTTC; CDR3aa: CASSLVGGEGGYTF
abundance: NA; len: 18; v_gene: TRBV2; d_gene: NA; j_gene: TRBJ2-3; CDR3nt: TGTGCCAGCAGTGAAGCCATACGTTCGGGGGAAAGCACAGATACGCAGTATTTT; CDR3aa: CASSEAIRSGESTDTQYF
abundance: NA; len: 13; v_gene: TRBV2; d_gene: NA; j_gene: TRBJ2-6; CDR3nt: TGTGCCAGCAGGGGGCCTGGGGCCAACGTCCTGACTTTC; CDR3aa: CASRGPGANVLTF
abundance: NA; len: 14; v_gene: TRBV5-4; d_gene: NA; j_gene: TRBJ2-1; CDR3nt: TGTGCCAGCAGCTTGGGGGGGGCCTACAATGAGCAGTTCTTC; CDR3aa: CASSLGGAYNEQFF
abundance: NA; len: 15; v_gene: TRBV30; d_gene: TRBD1; j_gene: TRBJ1-1; CDR3nt: TGTGCCTGGACCGGGACAGCCCTTGGGAACACTGAAGCTTTCTTT; CDR3aa: CAWTGTALGNTEAFF
abundance: NA; len: 15; v_gene: TRBV6-5; d_gene: TRBD1; j_gene: TRBJ1-1; CDR3nt: TGTGCCAGCAATAGACAGGGGGGATTGAACACTGAAGCTTTCTTT; CDR3aa: CASNRQGGLNTEAFF
abundance: NA; len: 13; v_gene: TRBV7-6; d_gene: TRBD1; j_gene: TRBJ2-7; CDR3nt: TGTGCCAGCAGTCAAAACAGGGGTTTTGAGCAGTACTTC; CDR3aa: CASSQNRGFEQYF
abundance: NA; len: 16; v_gene: TRBV28; d_gene: TRBD1; j_gene: TRBJ1-2; CDR3nt: TGTGCCAGCAGTTTCGGACAGGGCCTACTTAGCTATGGCTACACCTTC; CDR3aa: CASSFGQGLLSYGYTF
abundance: NA; len: 17; v_gene: TRBV11-2; d_gene: TRBD1; j_gene: TRBJ1-2; CDR3nt: TGTGCCAGCAGCTTAGATTCGGGACAGGGAAGTATGGGAGGCTACACCTTC; CDR3aa: CASSLDSGQGSMGGYTF
abundance: NA; len: 14; v_gene: TRBV18; d_gene: NA; j_gene: TRBJ1-2; CDR3nt: TGTGCCAGCTCACGACTGCAGGGCACGGGTGGCTACACCTTC; CDR3aa: CASSRLQGTGGYTF
abundance: NA; len: 15; v_gene: TRBV5-4; d_gene: TRBD1; j_gene: TRBJ2-7; CDR3nt: TGTGCCAGCAGCCCTTACAGGGGACCCCAGGGGGAGCAGTACTTC; CDR3aa: CASSPYRGPQGEQYF
abundance: NA; len: 12; v_gene: TRBV7-2; d_gene: TRBD1; j_gene: TRBJ1-1; CDR3nt: TGTGCCAGCAGCCCGCGACAGGGCTCGGCTTTCTTT; CDR3aa: CASSPRQGSAFF
abundance: NA; len: 10; v_gene: TRBV11-2; d_gene: NA; j_gene: TRBJ2-7; CDR3nt: TGTGCCAGCAGCCGCTACGAGCAGTACTTC; CDR3aa: CASSRYEQYF
abundance: NA; len: 14; v_gene: TRBV27; d_gene: NA; j_gene: TRBJ1-2; CDR3nt: TGTGCCAGCAGACGAACAGGGCGTCTGGGGGGCTACACCTTC; CDR3aa: CASRRTGRLGGYTF
abundance: once; len: 18; v_gene: TRBV11-3; d_gene: TRBD1; j_gene: TRBJ2-2; CDR3nt: TGTGCCAGCAGTTCGAGGACAGGGGGCGAAGTAGGCACCGGGGAGCTGTTTTTT; CDR3aa: CASSSRTGGEVGTGELFF
abundance: NA; len: 14; v_gene: TRBV5-1; d_gene: TRBD1; j_gene: TRBJ1-6; CDR3nt: TGCGCCAGCAGCTCTACAGGGGCGCAGTCACCCCTCCACTTT; CDR3aa: CASSSTGAQSPLHF
abundance: NA; len: 13; v_gene: TRBV25-1; d_gene: TRBD1; j_gene: TRBJ2-3; CDR3nt: TGTGCCAGCCAAGACAGGGGAACAGATACGCAGTATTTT; CDR3aa: CASQDRGTDTQYF
abundance: NA; len: 14; v_gene: TRBV4-1; d_gene: NA; j_gene: TRBJ1-5; CDR3nt: TGCGCCAGCAGCGAAGACACAGGCAATCAGCCCCAGCATTTT; CDR3aa: CASSEDTGNQPQHF
abundance: NA; len: 14; v_gene: TRBV9; d_gene: NA; j_gene: TRBJ2-1; CDR3nt: TGTGCCAGCAGCCTTTCCCAGGGTTACAATGAGCAGTTCTTC; CDR3aa: CASSLSQGYNEQFF
abundance: NA; len: 12; v_gene: TRBV6-6; d_gene: NA; j_gene: TRBJ1-2; CDR3nt: TGTGCCAGCACGAGGCAAAACTATGGCTACACCTTC; CDR3aa: CASTRQNYGYTF
abundance: NA; len: 16; v_gene: TRBV15; d_gene: NA; j_gene: TRBJ1-6; CDR3nt: TGTGCCACCAGCTGGGCGCGGGGGGTGGGGAATTCACCCCTCCACTTT; CDR3aa: CATSWARGVGNSPLHF
abundance: NA; len: 14; v_gene: TRBV6-1; d_gene: TRBD1; j_gene: TRBJ1-2; CDR3nt: TGTGCCAGCAGTGAAGAGGGGGCGAGATATGGCTACACCTTC; CDR3aa: CASSEEGARYGYTF
abundance: NA; len: 15; v_gene: TRBV3-1/TRBV3-2; d_gene: NA; j_gene: TRBJ1-3; CDR3nt: TGTGCCAGCAGCCAAGGGGGGCGGACTGGAAACACCATATATTTT; CDR3aa: CASSQGGRTGNTIYF
abundance: once; len: 16; v_gene: TRBV9; d_gene: TRBD2; j_gene: TRBJ2-3; CDR3nt: TGTGCCAGCAGCGCTGCTAGCGGGGCCGAAACAGATACGCAGTATTTT; CDR3aa: CASSAASGAETDTQYF
abundance: NA; len: 12; v_gene: TRBV10-2; d_gene: TRBD1; j_gene: TRBJ1-5; CDR3nt: TGCGCCAGCAGACAGGGGAACCAGCCCCAGCATTTT; CDR3aa: CASRQGNQPQHF
abundance: NA; len: 14; v_gene: TRBV6-5; d_gene: NA; j_gene: TRBJ1-4; CDR3nt: TGTGCCAGCAGCAGGGTGGGATCTAATGAAAAACTGTTTTTT; CDR3aa: CASSRVGSNEKLFF
abundance: NA; len: 13; v_gene: TRBV27; d_gene: NA; j_gene: TRBJ1-1; CDR3nt: TGTGCCAGCAGTTCGACAGCCTACACTGAAGCTTTCTTT; CDR3aa: CASSSTAYTEAFF
abundance: NA; len: 15; v_gene: TRBV28; d_gene: NA; j_gene: TRBJ1-3; CDR3nt: TGTGCCAGCAGTTTCCCGACAGTCACCAGGAACACCATATATTTT; CDR3aa: CASSFPTVTRNTIYF
abundance: few; len: 14; v_gene: TRBV28; d_gene: NA; j_gene: TRBJ1-5; CDR3nt: TGTGCCAGCACCCCTGGGGGCAGGGATCAGCCCCAGCATTTT; CDR3aa: CASTPGGRDQPQHF
abundance: NA; len: 12; v_gene: TRBV29-1; d_gene: TRBD1; j_gene: TRBJ2-3; CDR3nt: TGCAGCGAGAAACAGGGGGCGAGTACGCAGTATTTT; CDR3aa: CSEKQGASTQYF
abundance: NA; len: 15; v_gene: TRBV20-1; d_gene: NA; j_gene: TRBJ1-1; CDR3nt: TGCAGTGCTAGTCCCGTCGGAGGGAGGGGGACTGAAGCTTTCTTT; CDR3aa: CSASPVGGRGTEAFF
abundance: NA; len: 16; v_gene: TRBV5-6; d_gene: TRBD2; j_gene: TRBJ2-3; CDR3nt: TGTGCCAGCAGCTTGGACACTAGCGGGGGAGGGGATACGCAGTATTTT; CDR3aa: CASSLDTSGGGDTQYF
abundance: NA; len: 15; v_gene: TRBV6-5; d_gene: NA; j_gene: TRBJ1-1; CDR3nt: TGTGCCAGCAGTCACCACCGGGACATCGGGACTGAAGCTTTCTTT; CDR3aa: CASSHHRDIGTEAFF
abundance: NA; len: 13; v_gene: TRBV20-1; d_gene: NA; j_gene: TRBJ1-4; CDR3nt: TGCAGTGCTAGTTCGGGGGTTAATGAAAAACTGTTTTTT; CDR3aa: CSASSGVNEKLFF
abundance: NA; len: 15; v_gene: TRBV7-9; d_gene: TRBD1; j_gene: TRBJ1-1; CDR3nt: TGTGCCAGCAGCTCCACACAGGGGGCGGTCACTGAAGCTTTCTTT; CDR3aa: CASSSTQGAVTEAFF
abundance: few; len: 13; v_gene: TRBV19; d_gene: NA; j_gene: TRBJ2-3; CDR3nt: TGTGCCAGCAAACGACAGTCCACAGATACGCAGTATTTT; CDR3aa: CASKRQSTDTQYF
abundance: NA; len: 13; v_gene: TRBV6-6; d_gene: TRBD1; j_gene: TRBJ1-4; CDR3nt: TGTGCCAGCAGAGACGGGACAGGGGAAAAACTGTTTTTT; CDR3aa: CASRDGTGEKLFF
abundance: once; len: 15; v_gene: TRBV28; d_gene: TRBD1; j_gene: TRBJ1-2; CDR3nt: TGTGCCAGCAGTACCCGGACAGGGGATCGCTATGGCTACACCTTC; CDR3aa: CASSTRTGDRYGYTF
abundance: NA; len: 14; v_gene: TRBV5-1; d_gene: TRBD1; j_gene: TRBJ2-5; CDR3nt: TGCGCCAGCAGCTCAGGGGGCACGGGAGAGACCCAGTACTTC; CDR3aa: CASSSGGTGETQYF